The clone carrying this TCR beta chain was observed at least ten times. From germline, CDR1 is SNHLY and CDR2 FYNNEI. The length of the CDR3 is 13 residues. The germline V and J ends were trimmed by 10 bases and 9 bases, with 20 bases remaining between them. Subjects with ophthalmopathy showed a Clinical Activity Score no lower than 3, a NOSPECS grade no lower than 4, and a duration shorter than 3 months. Regions amplified from RNA transcripts were the TCR beta CDR3 regions. HTBI primers were the set used in a first-round RT-PCR of the TCR CDR3. From the multiplex PCR reads, TCRdb called clonotypes with MiXCR, one entry per CDR3 protein. The sample holds approximately 380,000 distinct CDR3 sequences, roughly 13% seen once. The entry originates in a study of T cells in Graves' hyperthyroidism and ophthalmopathy.

The sample taken for sequencing was blood. The chain uses TRBV2 and TRBJ2-3, with D unresolved. The receptor's source is a man in his fifties or sixties with Graves' ophthalmopathy. The CDR3 DNA reads TGTGCCACAGGACCGGTTTCGGTCGGAACGCAGTATTTT. Translation gives CATGPVSVGTQYF.